This TCR beta chain was documented in a study of cytomegalovirus exposure and HLA in healthy donors. Study summary: Out of roughly 170 million T cells, an earlier analysis found more than 95 million unique TCR beta sequences in total.

The PCR had 60 Vbeta and 13 Jbeta primers. Libraries were prepared by immunoSEQ multiplex PCR; TCRdb keeps only in-frame clonotypes and omits some of them. This sample has roughly 220,000 clones, with approximately 70% found just once. The CDR3 runs to 15 residues. Germline-derived CDR1 and CDR2 are SGHRS and YFSETQ. Only one count was recorded for this clone. What it recognizes is unknown. At one end the junction does not follow the germline gene, possibly because of a read error. Study-level points and caveats: For presence/absence analyses, sequencing depth was assumed to be roughly uniform across donors. V segments that were indistinguishable, TRBV6-2 and TRBV6-3 among them, were omitted from analysis.

The material sequenced was PBMCs. The receptor was derived from a woman aged 25 to 39 in good health and CMV-seronegative. The V gene is TRBV5-1, the J gene TRBJ1-1; weak D call: TRBD1 (5 bases). CDR3: CASSFFLGVNTEAFF. The DNA of the CDR3 is TGTGCCAGCAGCTTTTTTCTAGGGGTGAACACTGAAGCTTTCTTT.